This T cell receptor beta chain comes out of a study of T-cell memory formation after mild COVID-19. General study results and limits: Clones contracting across day 15 to 85 had a balanced CD4/CD8 profile; later expanding clones leaned CD4+.

With constant-segment primers, 5'RACE yielded cDNA libraries of TCR alpha and TCR beta that carried sample barcodes and UMIs. TCRdb reprocessed the 5' RACE reads with MiXCR, giving one entry per CDR3 protein. In the table there are 200,000 or so distinct CDR3 sequences, 7.5% to 10% of which are singletons. The V segment lost 6 bases and the J segment 6 bases; nucleotides outside the gene matches: 1. The CDR3 contains 12 residues. Germline CDR1 reads SNHLY; CDR2 reads FYNNEI. The sample holds a few counts of this clonotype. Its antigen is unknown. This clonotype was obtained from a man between 18 and 29 years old who had mild COVID-19 (a few samples of this study predate the infection). Cell type and time point are not known. The specimen sequenced was PBMCs or a T cell subset sorted from them (not recorded which). V gene TRBV2 combines with J gene TRBJ1-5; TRBD1 matches 8 bases. The CDR3 DNA reads as TGTGCCAGCAGCGACAGGGGTCAGCCCCAGCATTTT. This gives the protein CASSDRGQPQHF.